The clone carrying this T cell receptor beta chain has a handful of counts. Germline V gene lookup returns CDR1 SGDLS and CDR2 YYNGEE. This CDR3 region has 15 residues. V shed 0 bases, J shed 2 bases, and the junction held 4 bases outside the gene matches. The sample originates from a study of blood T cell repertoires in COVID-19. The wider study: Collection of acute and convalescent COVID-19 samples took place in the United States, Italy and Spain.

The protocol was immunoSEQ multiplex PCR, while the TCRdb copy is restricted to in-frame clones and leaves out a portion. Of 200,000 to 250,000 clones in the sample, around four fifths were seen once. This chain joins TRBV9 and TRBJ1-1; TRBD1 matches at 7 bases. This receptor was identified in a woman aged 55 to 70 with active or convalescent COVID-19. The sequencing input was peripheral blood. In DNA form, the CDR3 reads TGTGCCAGCAGCGTAGAGGCAGGGGGAAACACTGAAGCTTTCTTT. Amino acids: CASSVEAGGNTEAFF. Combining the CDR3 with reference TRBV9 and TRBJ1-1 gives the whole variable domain DSGVTQTPKHLITATGQRVTLRCSPRSGDLSVYWYQQSLDQGLQFLIQYYNGEERAKGNILERFSAQQFPDLHSELNLSSLELGDSALYFCASSVEAGGNTEAFFGQGTRLTVV.